The 21 T cell receptor beta chains below come from one sample, sequenced in a study of blood T cell repertoires in COVID-19. The protocol was immunoSEQ multiplex PCR, while the TCRdb copy is restricted to in-frame clones and leaves out a portion. Of some 200,000 clones listed, about four fifths are singletons. Sequencing input: PBMCs or T cells enriched from blood (not recorded which). These receptors all stem from a man aged 35-49 years who had recovered from COVID-19.

V gene TRBV7-2 combines with J gene TRBJ1-5; 9 bases are a match to TRBD1. V lost 3 bases, J lost 4 bases, and 4 bases stayed unmatched. Germline CDR1 SGHTA, CDR2 FQGNSA. The CDR3 consists of 15 residues. Here the CDR3 reads CASSLGTGWNQPQHF. As DNA, the CDR3 is TGTGCCAGCAGCTTGGGGACAGGGTGGAATCAGCCCCAGCATTTT.

The gene calls are TRBV30 and TRBJ1-4; unclear D gene. CDR1 is GTSNPN and CDR2 is SVGIG in the germline V gene (reference sequence). The CDR3 covers 13 residues. The V end was cut by 3 bases, the J end by 7 bases, with 12 bases between. The CDR3 DNA is TGTGCCTGGAGCGGACGGGAGGGTGAAAAACTGTTTTTT. This codes for CAWSGREGEKLFF. The full variable domain, in which reference TRBV30 and TRBJ1-4 provide the parts outside the CDR3, is SQTIHQWPATLVQPVGSPLSLECTVEGTSNPNLYWYRQAAGRGLQLLFYSVGIGQISSEVPQNLSASRPQDRQFILSSKKLLLSDSGFYLCAWSGREGEKLFFGSGTQLSVL.

The chain couples TRBV5-1 to TRBJ1-2, with TRBD1 matching 7 bases. The CDR3 runs to 17 residues. From germline, CDR1 is SGHRS and CDR2 YFSETQ. V was clipped by 4 bases and J by 6 bases; unmatched bases: 18. Written as DNA, the CDR3 is TGCGCCAGCAGCGCGACAGGGAGGCGCGACCATAAGGATGGCTACACCTTC. It codes for CASSATGRRDHKDGYTF.

The rearrangement uses TRBV2 and TRBJ1-4; D is perhaps TRBD1 (5 bases). Between the trimmed V and J ends, which lost 6 bases and 10 bases, there was a span of 9 bases. Per the germline V gene, CDR1 is SNHLY and CDR2 is FYNNEI. The CDR3 contains 11 residues. CDR3 sequence (DNA): TGTGCCAGCAGAAGCCAGGGAAAACTGTTTTTT. It translates to CASRSQGKLFF.

This clone was seen only a few times. J is TRBJ2-7 and V is TRBV13, with D unresolved. The V gene lost 5 bases and the J gene lost 2 bases, with 10 bases spanning the gap. Per the germline V gene, CDR1 is PRHDT and CDR2 is FYEKMQ (reference sequence). The length of the CDR3 is 13 residues. The CDR3: CASSLRGPYEQYV. The CDR3 DNA follows: TGTGCCAGCAGCCTGAGAGGCCCCTACGAGCAGTACGTC.

The gene calls are TRBV7-3 and TRBJ1-1; tentative D call: TRBD1 (5 bases). Germline values: CDR1 SGHTA, CDR2 FQGTGA. The V and J ends lost 5 bases and 11 bases respectively, with 15 bases between them. The CDR3 is 12 residues long. The DNA for the CDR3 is TGTGCCAGCAGCCCTGATGGGGGGAGGGCTTTCTTT. Residues: CASSPDGGRAFF.

The genes are TRBV9 and TRBJ2-1; 10 bases agree with TRBD1. V was pared by 4 bases and J by 4 bases, with 5 bases of the junction left unmatched. Germline CDR1 reads SGDLS; CDR2 reads YYNGEE. The CDR3 loop spans 15 amino acids. CDR3 sequence (DNA): TGTGCCAGCAGCTCGGGACAGGGGCCTTACAATGAGCAGTTCTTC. Amino acid sequence: CASSSGQGPYNEQFF. The full variable domain, its missing parts supplied by reference TRBV9 and TRBJ2-1, is DSGVTQTPKHLITATGQRVTLRCSPRSGDLSVYWYQQSLDQGLQFLIQYYNGEERAKGNILERFSAQQFPDLHSELNLSSLELGDSALYFCASSSGQGPYNEQFFGPGTRLTVL.

The rearrangement uses TRBV29-1 and TRBJ2-7, with D possibly being TRBD2 (7 bases). Germline-derived CDR1 and CDR2 are SQVTM and ANQGSEA. The CDR3 extends over 12 amino acids. Trimming pared 7 bases from V and 2 bases from J, leaving 12 bases between. The CDR3 loop reads CSAGGGPYEQYF. The CDR3 DNA is TGCAGCGCTGGGGGGGGGCCCTACGAGCAGTACTTC.

This clone was seen just once. The chain uses TRBV5-1 and TRBJ1-4; no firm D call. The CDR3 has 14 amino acids. The germline V gene has CDR1 SGHRS and CDR2 YFSETQ. The ends were cut back, 3 bases at V and 2 bases at J, with 8 bases in the middle. The chain's CDR3 is CASSSGLTNEKLFF. In nucleotides, the CDR3 is TGCGCCAGCAGCTCGGGGTTGACTAATGAAAAACTGTTTTTT.

The chain recombines TRBV4-2 with TRBJ2-1, with 9 nucleotides matching TRBD2. The CDR3 has 18 amino acids. Trimming cost V 1 base and J 0 bases; bases outside gene matches: 7. Germline V gene lookup returns CDR1 LGHNA and CDR2 YNFKEQ. The CDR3 loop is CASSQVWTSAYSYNEQFF. Written as DNA, the CDR3 is TGTGCCAGCAGCCAAGTTTGGACTAGCGCCTACTCCTACAATGAGCAGTTCTTC.

The genes are TRBV9 and TRBJ2-3; 8 bases fit TRBD2. V was clipped by 3 bases and J by 2 bases; unmatched bases: 8. Germline V lookup: CDR1 SGDLS, CDR2 YYNGEE. CDR3 length: 16 amino acids. CDR3 nucleotides: TGTGCCAGCAGCGGGCATATAGCGGGAAACACAGATACGCAGTATTTT. Translating gives CASSGHIAGNTDTQYF.

A single count supports this clone. The chain combines TRBV7-3 with TRBJ1-5; D remains unclear. CDR3 size: 16 residues. Trimming took 8 bases from V and 4 from J, leaving 21 bases between them. In germline, CDR1 is SGHTA, CDR2 FQGTGA. CDR3 nucleotide sequence: TGTGCCAGCCCTACACATGGGCAGGTAAGAAATCAGCCCCAGCATTTT. Translation gives CASPTHGQVRNQPQHF.

The rearrangement joins TRBV6-5 to TRBJ1-6; perhaps TRBD1 as D (5 bases). V lost 7 bases to trimming and J lost 4 bases, with 14 bases between them. The CDR3 runs 15 residues. Germline V lookup: CDR1 MNHEY, CDR2 SVGAGI. CDR3 coding DNA: TGTGCCAGCATTCGGGGGAAGGGTTATAATTCACCCCTCCACTTT. Its translation: CASIRGKGYNSPLHF.

The chain has TRBV29-1 and TRBJ1-3; perhaps TRBD1 as D (5 bases). The CDR3 is 14 amino acids. Germline V CDR1 and CDR2: SQVTM, ANQGSEA. Trimming removed 6 bases from V and 2 bases from J, with 14 bases in between. The CDR3 sequence is CSVRPGSTGNTIYF. CDR3 sequence (DNA): TGCAGCGTCCGACCAGGGTCGACTGGAAACACCATATATTTT.

The V and J genes are TRBV30 and TRBJ2-3; D is unclear. CDR1 and CDR2 from the germline V gene are GTSNPN and SVGIG (reference sequence). V was cut by 1 base and J by 5 bases, with 7 bases left in between. This CDR3 comprises 12 residues. CDR3 in amino acids: CAWSDSRDTQYF. In DNA, the CDR3 is TGTGCCTGGAGTGACTCCCGAGATACGCAGTATTTT.

The V and J genes are TRBV7-2 and TRBJ2-5; tentatively, D is TRBD2 (5 bases). In germline, CDR1 is SGHTA, CDR2 FQGNSA. This CDR3 comprises 16 residues. Trimming took off 5 bases at V and 1 base at J, with 17 bases between the two ends. In nucleotides, the CDR3 is TGTGCCAGCAGCGTCAGCCGGGGTCTCAGCCAAGAGACCCAGTACTTC. This translates into CASSVSRGLSQETQYF.

This clone was counted a single time. The chain is built from TRBV5-1 and TRBJ1-1; 7 bases fit TRBD1. The V and J ends lost 4 bases and 5 bases, in that order; junction bases with no gene match: 8. Germline assignment: CDR1 SGHRS and CDR2 YFSETQ. The CDR3 contains 14 residues. The CDR3 sequence is CASSAEQGWTEAFF. The CDR3 DNA sequence: TGCGCCAGCAGCGCCGAACAGGGGTGGACTGAAGCTTTCTTT. The variable domain in full, with the rest retrieved from reference TRBV5-1 and TRBJ1-1, is KAGVTQTPRYLIKTRGQQVTLSCSPISGHRSVSWYQQTPGQGLQFLFEYFSETQRNKGNFPGRFSGRQFSNSRSEMNVSTLELGDSALYLCASSAEQGWTEAFFGQGTRLTVV.

This rearrangement joins TRBV6-5 to TRBJ1-5; perhaps TRBD1 as D (5 bases). Germline CDR1 reads MNHEY; CDR2 reads SVGAGI. There are 13 residues in the CDR3. Trimming removed 2 bases from V and 5 bases from J, with 7 bases in between. The CDR3 DNA reads as TGTGCCAGCAGTTACCGCAGGGATCAGCCCCAGCATTTT. This gives the protein CASSYRRDQPQHF.

The V gene is TRBV12-3 or TRBV12-4, the J gene TRBJ2-1; 7 nucleotides align to TRBD1. This CDR3 has 12 residues. V shed 6 bases, J shed 10 bases, and the junction held 6 bases outside the gene matches. The CDR3: CASRGTAQEQFF. The CDR3 coding sequence is TGTGCCAGCAGGGGGACAGCCCAAGAGCAGTTCTTC.

The CDR3 reads CASSLVQGHYGYTF. In DNA, the CDR3 is TGTGCCAGCAGCTTAGTACAGGGACACTATGGCTACACCTTC. The V call is TRBV7-2, the J call TRBJ1-2; D is possibly TRBD1 (6 bases). V shed 1 base and J shed 3 bases, with 9 bases lying between them. CDR3 length: 14 residues. CDR1 is SGHTA and CDR2 is FQGNSA in the germline V gene.

The J gene is TRBJ1-3, the V gene TRBV4-2; 7 nucleotides align to TRBD1. CDR3 size: 19 residues. V lost 0 bases and J lost 5; bases outside the gene matches: 16. CDR1 and CDR2 from the germline V gene are LGHNA and YNFKEQ. In DNA form, the CDR3 reads TGTGCCAGCAGCCAAGACAGGGACAGCCAAAGGGGTTGGAGAAACACCATATATTTT. Its protein is CASSQDRDSQRGWRNTIYF.